This TCR beta chain was profiled in a study of T-cell reconstitution after alpha-beta-depleted transplantation in children. A library of TCRbeta sequences, prepared with unique molecular identifiers, was generated. TCRdb re-called the PCR reads through MiXCR, storing one row per CDR3 protein. The profile shows more than 60,000 distinct CDR3 sequences, approximately 7.4% of them singletons. Germline lookup yields CDR1 MGHRA and CDR2 YSYEKL. The V end lost 4 bases, the J end lost 5 bases, and 12 bases lay between the germline ends. The CDR3 has 13 residues. This clonotype has at least ten counts. The receptor was derived from a human donor who donated a stem cell graft to a child with acute lymphoblastic leukemia. The chain joins TRBV4-1 to TRBJ2-7; maybe TRBD1 (6 bases). The material was PBMCs from the stem cell graft donor, obtained from the stem cell graft. CDR3 nucleotides: TGCGCCAGCAGCCTGGCTGCAGGGGACGAGCAGTACTTC. The encoded protein is CASSLAAGDEQYF.